The 17 T cell receptor beta chains below come from one sample, sequenced in a study of blood T cell repertoires in COVID-19. The data were produced by immunoSEQ multiplex PCR, yet TCRdb's version contains in-frame clones alone and is incomplete. The profile shows about 86,000 clones, approximately 88% of them singletons. The material sequenced was peripheral blood. The receptors stem from a woman of 80 years or more with active or convalescent COVID-19.

The V and J genes are TRBV3-1 (or the pseudogene TRBV3-2) and TRBJ2-1; TRBD2 is a possible D gene (6 bases). Per germline, CDR1 LGHDT and CDR2 YNNKEL (reference sequence). The CDR3 has 16 amino acids. The ends were cut back, 2 bases at V and 1 base at J, with 12 bases in the middle. Written as DNA, the CDR3 is TGTGCCAGCAGCCAACCGTTAGCGGAGTCCTACAATGAGCAGTTCTTC. The encoded protein is CASSQPLAESYNEQFF.

This rearrangement joins TRBV5-1 to TRBJ2-1, with 9 nucleotides matching TRBD1. Trimming removed 5 bases from V and 3 bases from J; junction bases left unmatched: 3. The CDR3 loop spans 14 amino acids. In germline, CDR1 is SGHRS, CDR2 YFSETQ. CDR3 sequence: CASSGTGNYNEQFF. The CDR3 DNA reads as TGCGCCAGCAGTGGGACAGGGAACTACAATGAGCAGTTCTTC.

This sequence joins TRBV7-2 and TRBJ2-1; 7 nucleotides agree with TRBD2. V lost 5 bases, J lost 6 bases, and 10 bases stayed unmatched. Germline loops: CDR1 SGHTA, CDR2 FQGNSA. The CDR3 sequence is 15 residues long. CDR3 sequence (DNA): TGTGCCAGCAGCCCACTGGGGGGGGGATTCAATGAGCAGTTCTTC. It specifies CASSPLGGGFNEQFF.

This clone showed up just a few times. The gene calls are TRBV2 and TRBJ1-2; the match to TRBD1 covers 10 bases. The germline CDR1 and CDR2 sequences are SNHLY and FYNNEI. With 4 bases clipped from V and 7 bases from J, the junction kept 9 bases outside the gene matches. The CDR3 contains 15 residues. As DNA, the CDR3 is TGTGCCAGCAGTGGACAGGGGGCCTCGAATCGTGGCTACACCTTC. This sequence encodes CASSGQGASNRGYTF.

The chain employs TRBV9 and TRBJ2-5; 9 nucleotides line up with TRBD2. V shed 0 bases and J 0 bases; nucleotides not matched to a gene: 9. CDR1 and CDR2 (germline): SGDLS, YYNGEE. This CDR3 spans 18 amino acids. The CDR3 sequence is CASSVGPAGGVYQETQYF. DNA of the CDR3: TGTGCCAGCAGCGTAGGTCCAGCGGGGGGCGTGTACCAAGAGACCCAGTACTTC.

The V call is TRBV4-3, the J call TRBJ1-2; D might be TRBD1 (5 bases). Trimming took off 1 base at V and 5 bases at J, with 11 bases between the two ends. Germline-derived CDR1 and CDR2 are LGHNA and YSLEER. The CDR3 has 14 residues. CDR3 amino acids: CASSQGVQGYGYTF. The DNA of the CDR3 is TGCGCCAGCAGCCAAGGGGTTCAGGGATATGGCTACACCTTC.

The chain has TRBV5-1 and TRBJ1-1, with a tentative D call TRBD1 (6 bases). The V end was cut by 4 bases, the J end by 0 bases, with 16 bases between. Germline-derived CDR1 and CDR2 are SGHRS and YFSETQ. The CDR3 runs 16 residues. This CDR3 reads CASSTIGAGVNTEAFF. The CDR3 nucleotides are TGCGCCAGCAGCACGATAGGGGCAGGGGTGAACACTGAAGCTTTCTTT.

The CDR3 DNA follows: TGTGCCAGCAGCCAAGGAGGGACATCACTGGGGGCAGATACGCAGTATTTT. It is translated as CASSQGGTSLGADTQYF. The rearrangement uses TRBV3-1 (or the pseudogene TRBV3-2) and TRBJ2-3; TRBD1 is a possible D gene (6 bases). The CDR3 contains 17 residues. Per germline, CDR1 LGHDT and CDR2 YNNKEL (reference sequence). V shed 1 base and J shed 4 bases, with 18 bases lying between them.

The chain employs TRBV5-1 and TRBJ2-7, with 7 bases fitting TRBD1. The CDR3 runs 12 residues. J gave up 6 bases and V 4 bases, and 4 bases lay outside the gene matches. Germline CDR1 and CDR2: SGHRS and YFSETQ. CDR3 sequence reads: CASSRQGSEQYF. CDR3 DNA: TGCGCCAGCAGCCGACAGGGCAGCGAGCAGTACTTC.

The V call is TRBV19, the J call TRBJ2-5; maybe TRBD2 (7 bases). V lost 4 bases and J lost 5, with 17 bases in between. The CDR3 is 15 amino acids. Germline-derived CDR1 and CDR2 are LNHDA and SQIVND (reference sequence). CDR3 in amino acids: CASSTRGAVGETQYF. The CDR3 DNA reads TGTGCCAGTAGTACCCGGGGGGCCGTGGGGGAGACCCAGTACTTC.

The CDR3 DNA follows: TGTGCCAGTAGTATCGGCGGTGGACAAGAGACCCAGTACTTC. Residues: CASSIGGGQETQYF. This chain connects TRBV19 to TRBJ2-5; D not certain. The V gene's germline CDR1 is LNHDA and CDR2 SQIVND (reference sequence). The CDR3 contains 14 residues. V gave up 3 bases and J gave up 2 bases, with 10 bases separating them.

The J gene is TRBJ2-5, the V gene TRBV7-8, with TRBD2 identical over 12 bases. Germline V gene lookup returns CDR1 SGHVS and CDR2 FQNEAQ. The CDR3 totals 17 residues. Unmatched junction bases numbered 7, after V lost 0 bases and J lost 5 bases. CDR3 in amino acids: CASSLAQLAGGVETQYF. As DNA, the CDR3 is TGTGCCAGCAGCTTAGCCCAACTAGCGGGAGGTGTTGAGACCCAGTACTTC.

The chain has TRBV7-2 and TRBJ1-2, with a tentative D call TRBD1 (6 bases). The CDR3 has 15 amino acids. Germline CDR1 and CDR2: SGHTA and FQGNSA. V was trimmed by 6 bases and J by 2 bases, leaving 16 bases between them. CDR3 protein: CASSRQATENYGYTF. The CDR3 bases are TGTGCCAGCAGTAGACAGGCGACCGAAAACTATGGCTACACCTTC.

There are a few counts of this clone. The chain recombines TRBV30 with TRBJ2-1; no clear D. The germline V and J ends were trimmed by 5 bases and 7 bases, with 9 bases remaining between them. CDR1 GTSNPN and CDR2 SVGIG come from the germline V gene (reference sequence). CDR3 length: 11 residues. The chain's CDR3 is CAWATWNEQFF. For the CDR3, the DNA is TGTGCCTGGGCGACTTGGAATGAGCAGTTCTTC.

The chain has TRBV2 and TRBJ1-4; unclear D gene. Deletions cut 7 bases from V and 5 bases from J, with 11 bases between. Germline V gives CDR1 SNHLY, CDR2 FYNNEI. The CDR3 is 13 amino acids. The CDR3 DNA reads as TGTGCCAGCATGCGGACGGGGAATGAAAAACTGTTTTTT. Translated: CASMRTGNEKLFF.

This rearrangement joins TRBV13 to TRBJ2-1, with 11 nucleotides matching TRBD1. Trimming took 5 bases from V and 6 from J; bases not matched to a gene: 6. The CDR3 covers 15 residues. Per the germline V gene, CDR1 is PRHDT and CDR2 is FYEKMQ (reference sequence). CDR3 in amino acids: CASSRPGQGVNEQFF. DNA of the CDR3: TGTGCCAGCAGCAGGCCGGGACAGGGGGTCAATGAGCAGTTCTTC. Full variable domain (outside the CDR3, taken from reference TRBV13 and TRBJ2-1): AAGVIQSPRHLIKEKRETATLKCYPIPRHDTVYWYQQGPGQDPQFLISFYEKMQSDKGSIPDRFSAQQFSDYHSELNMSSLELGDSALYFCASSRPGQGVNEQFFGPGTRLTVL.

This clone was found a few times. The chain has TRBV4-1 and TRBJ1-6, with 8 bases lining up with TRBD1. The CDR3 extends over 18 amino acids. The junction had 13 bases not matched to a gene; V was cut back by 4 bases and J by 5 bases. Germline V gene data show CDR1 as MGHRA and CDR2 as YSYEKL. The CDR3 sequence is CASSPILGTGIDNSPLHF. In DNA, the CDR3 is TGCGCCAGCAGCCCAATTCTCGGGACAGGCATAGATAATTCACCCCTCCACTTT.